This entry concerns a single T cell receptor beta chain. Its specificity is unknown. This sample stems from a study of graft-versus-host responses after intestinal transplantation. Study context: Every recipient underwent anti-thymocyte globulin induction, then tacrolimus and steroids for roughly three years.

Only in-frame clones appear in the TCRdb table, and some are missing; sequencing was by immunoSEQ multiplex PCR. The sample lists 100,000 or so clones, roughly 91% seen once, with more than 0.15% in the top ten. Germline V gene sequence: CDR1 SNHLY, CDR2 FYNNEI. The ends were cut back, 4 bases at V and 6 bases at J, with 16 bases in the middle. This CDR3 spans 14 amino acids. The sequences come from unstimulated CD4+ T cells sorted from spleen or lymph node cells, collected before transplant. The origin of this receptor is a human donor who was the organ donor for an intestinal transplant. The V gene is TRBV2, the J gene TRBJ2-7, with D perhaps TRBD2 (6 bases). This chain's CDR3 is CASSVRGGVAEQYF. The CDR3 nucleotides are TGTGCCAGCAGTGTTAGGGGAGGAGTAGCCGAGCAGTACTTC.